These 20 T cell receptor beta chains originate from one sample sequenced in a study of CD8 T cells in Susac syndrome. An amount of RNA that ranged from roughly 0.5 to 1 ug was reverse transcribed with random hexamers. MiXCR, run by TCRdb on the immunoSEQ multiplex PCR reads, gives a single entry per CDR3 protein. The sample has 100,000 or so distinct CDR3 sequences, 85% to 95% seen once. Input material: CD4+ T cells from PBMCs. These receptors came from a human donor with Susac syndrome.

This rearrangement joins TRBV6-6 to TRBJ1-6; TRBD1 aligns across 10 bases. The CDR3 consists of 15 residues. Trimming cost V 2 bases and J 10 bases; bases outside gene matches: 5. The germline gives CDR1 MNHNY, CDR2 SVGAGI (reference sequence). The CDR3 sequence: CASSYRTGGESPLHF. CDR3 in DNA: TGTGCCAGCAGTTACAGGACAGGGGGAGAATCACCCCTCCACTTT.

The chain recombines TRBV30 with TRBJ1-4; 7 bases match TRBD1. Germline-derived CDR1 and CDR2 are GTSNPN and SVGIG (reference sequence). This CDR3 region has 15 residues. Trimming took 0 bases from V and 4 from J; bases not matched to a gene: 5. The CDR3 loop is CAWSVSTGFNEKLFF. The CDR3, as DNA: TGTGCCTGGAGTGTGTCGACAGGGTTTAATGAAAAACTGTTTTTT.

This clonotype appeared once. The rearrangement joins TRBV20-1 to TRBJ1-2; D gene ambiguous. V was trimmed by 6 bases and J by 4 bases, leaving 12 bases between them. Per germline, CDR1 DFQATT and CDR2 SNEGSKA (reference sequence). The CDR3 totals 12 residues. CDR3 DNA sequence: TGCAGTGCGCCGGCAGGCGGCTATGGCTACACCTTC. The encoded protein is CSAPAGGYGYTF.

This rearrangement joins TRBV29-1 to TRBJ2-7; D not certain. Trimming left V 4 bases short and J 5 bases short, with 12 bases between. Germline lookup yields CDR1 SQVTM and CDR2 ANQGSEA. The CDR3 length is 12 residues. The chain's CDR3 is CSVGEGINEQYF. The CDR3 nucleotides read TGCAGCGTTGGTGAAGGGATAAACGAGCAGTACTTC.

This chain joins TRBV27 and TRBJ2-1, with a possible D match to TRBD2 (7 bases). Germline CDR1 reads MNHEY; CDR2 reads SMNVEV (reference sequence). The CDR3 totals 13 residues. The ends were cut back, 1 base at V and 9 bases at J, with 10 bases in the middle. The CDR3 sequence is CASSLWGGREQFF. The CDR3 bases are TGTGCCAGCAGTTTATGGGGGGGGCGTGAGCAGTTCTTC.

The J gene is TRBJ1-1, the V gene TRBV20-1; D remains unclear. The CDR3 is 13 residues long. The V end lost 6 bases, the J end lost 4 bases, and 15 bases lay between the germline ends. Germline assignment: CDR1 DFQATT and CDR2 SNEGSKA (reference sequence). CDR3 amino acids: CSAGGRAGTEAFF. The DNA of the CDR3 is TGCAGTGCCGGAGGGAGGGCGGGCACTGAAGCTTTCTTT.

V gene TRBV7-9 combines with J gene TRBJ2-5; D call uncertain. The V and J ends lost 5 bases and 3 bases respectively, with 13 bases between them. The CDR3 extends over 14 amino acids. Germline V gene data show CDR1 as SEHNR and CDR2 as FQNEAQ (reference sequence). The CDR3 DNA reads as TGTGCCAGCAGCGGTGGAGTGTATGAAGAGACCCAGTACTTC. Protein product: CASSGGVYEETQYF.

The CDR3 sequence: CAWSDVRVNSPLHF. The CDR3 DNA reads as TGTGCCTGGAGTGACGTCAGGGTAAATTCACCCCTCCACTTT. The rearrangement links TRBV30 to TRBJ1-6; a possible D gene is TRBD1 (5 bases). The germline CDR1 and CDR2 sequences are GTSNPN and SVGIG (reference sequence). V was cut by 1 base and J by 7 bases, with 11 bases left in between. This CDR3 region has 14 residues. The variable domain in full, completed from reference TRBV30 and TRBJ1-6, reads SQTIHQWPATLVQPVGSPLSLECTVEGTSNPNLYWYRQAAGRGLQLLFYSVGIGQISSEVPQNLSASRPQDRQFILSSKKLLLSDSGFYLCAWSDVRVNSPLHFGNGTRLTVT.

The gene calls are TRBV28 and TRBJ2-3; D gene unclear. Trimming removed 6 bases from V and 3 bases from J, with 4 bases in between. Germline V gene data show CDR1 as MDHEN and CDR2 as SYDVKM. This CDR3 has 11 amino acids. The CDR3 DNA reads as TGTGCCAGCAGGGAGACAGATACGCAGTATTTT. It is translated as CASRETDTQYF.

This clonotype was recorded once. The gene calls are TRBV19 and TRBJ1-5, with 9 nucleotides matching TRBD1. Per germline, CDR1 LNHDA and CDR2 SQIVND (reference sequence). Trimming at V came to 3 bases and at J to 7 bases, leaving 7 bases not matched to a gene. The CDR3 is 15 residues long. CDR3 in amino acids: CASSMATGGGQPQHF. CDR3 DNA: TGTGCCAGTAGTATGGCTACAGGGGGCGGACAGCCCCAGCATTTT.

This rearrangement joins TRBV6-6 to TRBJ2-3; 7 bases line up with TRBD2. After removal of 4 bases from V and 11 bases from J, the junction contained 9 bases not matched to a gene. The germline gives CDR1 MNHNY, CDR2 SVGAGI (reference sequence). There are 13 residues in the CDR3. The CDR3 DNA sequence: TGTGCCAGCAGTTCCCCTCCCCCGGGAGGGCAGTATTTT. Translating gives CASSSPPPGGQYF.

This clonotype was detected only once. The chain combines TRBV7-2 with TRBJ1-1; a weak D match, TRBD1 (5 bases). The V end was cut by 5 bases, the J end by 4 bases, with 20 bases between. The CDR3 spans 16 residues. Germline CDR1 reads SGHTA; CDR2 reads FQGNSA. This CDR3 is CASSPGTLSLSTEAFF. The CDR3 bases are TGTGCCAGCAGCCCCGGGACGCTTTCTTTGAGCACTGAAGCTTTCTTT.

The rearrangement joins TRBV18 to TRBJ2-1; tentatively, D is TRBD2 (6 bases). V was shortened by 3 bases and J by 2 bases, with 14 bases between the two germline ends. Germline CDR1 KGHSH, CDR2 LQKENI. CDR3 length equals 16 residues. The chain's CDR3 is CASSPNRDSAYNEQFF. CDR3 nucleotide sequence: TGTGCCAGCTCACCCAACCGGGACTCGGCCTACAATGAGCAGTTCTTC.

The chain joins TRBV20-1 to TRBJ1-6; D gene uncertain. The germline V gene encodes CDR1 DFQATT and CDR2 SNEGSKA (reference sequence). This CDR3 is 15 amino acids long. Trimming cost V 6 bases and J 0 bases, with 12 bases left between them. The CDR3 spells CSAGPRSSYNSPLHF. DNA for the CDR3: TGCAGTGCGGGCCCTAGGAGCTCCTATAATTCACCCCTCCACTTT.

The chain recombines TRBV20-1 with TRBJ1-2; TRBD1 is a possible D gene (5 bases). This CDR3 comprises 15 residues. Germline values: CDR1 DFQATT, CDR2 SNEGSKA (reference sequence). Trimming took 5 bases from V and 2 from J, leaving 18 bases between them. The CDR3 region is CSALAWDDRNYGYTF. The CDR3 nucleotides read TGCAGTGCTCTTGCCTGGGATGACAGAAACTATGGCTACACCTTC.

The chain employs TRBV6-1 and TRBJ2-2; 10 bases agree with TRBD1. V shed 6 bases, J shed 8 bases, and the junction held 9 bases outside the gene matches. Germline CDR1 is MNHNS and CDR2 is SASEGT. This CDR3 is 15 amino acids long. The CDR3: CASSVDRGRGGELFF. The CDR3 DNA is TGTGCCAGCAGCGTCGACAGGGGGCGCGGTGGGGAGCTGTTTTTT.

This sequence joins TRBV9 and TRBJ1-6, with D uncertain. Per the germline V gene, CDR1 is SGDLS and CDR2 is YYNGEE. CDR3 size: 12 residues. Trimming shortened V by 0 bases and J by 8 bases, and 3 bases separated the two germline ends. CDR3 nucleotide sequence: TGTGCCAGCAGCGTAGATTATTCACCCCTCCACTTT. This sequence encodes CASSVDYSPLHF.

This rearrangement joins TRBV25-1 to TRBJ2-3; 11 nucleotides line up with TRBD2. This CDR3 region has 15 residues. The germline V gene encodes CDR1 MGHDK and CDR2 SYGVNS. V lost 5 bases and J lost 4; bases outside the gene matches: 5. CDR3 sequence: CASSISSGRADTQYF. The CDR3 DNA reads TGTGCCAGCAGTATTAGTAGCGGGAGGGCAGATACGCAGTATTTT.

This chain uses TRBV23-1 with TRBJ2-5; D not certain. TRBV23-1 counts as an open reading frame of uncertain function. V was shortened by 4 bases and J by 2 bases, with 8 bases between the two germline ends. The CDR3 is 13 amino acids. CDR3 region: CASSPDVQETQYF. CDR3 nucleotides: TGCGCCAGCAGTCCGGACGTACAAGAGACCCAGTACTTC.

The chain recombines TRBV7-2 with TRBJ2-4; D is undetermined. This CDR3 is 16 amino acids long. Trimming left V 1 base short and J 7 bases short, with 17 bases between. CDR1 SGHTA and CDR2 FQGNSA come from the germline V gene. CDR3 bases: TGTGCCAGCAGCTTAGGCAGCCGCCTCATCCGCAACATTCAGTACTTC. Protein: CASSLGSRLIRNIQYF.